This T cell receptor beta chain was profiled in a study of breast tumors, draining lymph nodes, adjacent tissues. Per germline, CDR1 MGHRA and CDR2 YSYEKL. CDR3 length equals 16 residues. V shed 0 bases and J 2 bases; nucleotides not matched to a gene: 5. TCRdb independently ran MiXCR on the multiplex PCR reads; one entry per CDR3 protein. The repertoire holds under 15,000 distinct CDR3 sequences, with under 40% as singletons. This clonotype was seen repeatedly, ten times or more. Sequenced: breast tumor tissue. The chain recombines TRBV4-1 with TRBJ2-5, with 8 bases lining up with TRBD1. This clonotype was sampled from a female donor with breast cancer. Some clones in this sample may be carry-over from other donors' samples. This CDR3 is CASSQDVNRGQETQYF. The DNA for the CDR3 is TGCGCCAGCAGCCAAGATGTGAACAGGGGGCAAGAGACCCAGTACTTC.